The 17 T cell receptor beta chains in this list originate from one sample, sequenced in a study of metastatic and nonmetastatic thyroid tumors. TCRdb recomputed clones from the PCR reads via MiXCR. The sample has tens of thousands of clones, about 20% seen once. Prior to thyroid surgery, none of the patients had received any treatment. Material for sequencing was blood. These receptors were collected from a female donor with papillary thyroid cancer or a benign thyroid nodule (not recorded which). Some clones in this sample may be carry-over from other donors' samples.

The sample holds a few counts of this clone. Compared with germline, one end of the junction differs, possibly owing to a read error. J is TRBJ1-6 and V is TRBV27, with 8 bases lining up with TRBD1. Germline values: CDR1 MNHEY, CDR2 SMNVEV (reference sequence). The CDR3 covers 17 residues. CDR3 loop: CAISPFDRGAYNSPLHF. CDR3 bases: TGTGCCATCAGTCCTTTCGACAGGGGCGCCTATAATTCACCCCTCCACTTT.

This clone was recorded at least ten times. The chain couples TRBV19 to TRBJ2-7; D uncertain. Looked up from germline, CDR1 is LNHDA and CDR2 is SQIVND (reference sequence). The CDR3 is made up of 13 amino acids. The V end lost 1 base, the J end lost 3 bases, and 7 bases lay between the germline ends. In nucleotides, the CDR3 is TGTGCCAGTAGTATAGTCGCAGACTACGAGCAGTACTTC. Translated, it gives CASSIVADYEQYF.

This clone occurred many times. CDR3 sequence: CASSQGGWTDTQYF. In DNA form, the CDR3 reads TGTGCCAGCAGCCAGGGAGGGTGGACAGATACGCAGTATTTT. The gene calls are TRBV5-8 and TRBJ2-3, with TRBD2 identical over 7 bases. Trimming at V came to 4 bases and at J to 3 bases, leaving 5 bases not matched to a gene. The CDR3 runs 14 residues. Germline loops: CDR1 SGHTS, CDR2 YDEGEE.

This clone has at least ten counts. This chain links TRBV28 with TRBJ2-7; no definite D call. Germline CDR1 reads MDHEN; CDR2 reads SYDVKM. The V gene lost 7 bases and the J gene lost 4 bases, with 20 bases spanning the gap. The CDR3 totals 15 residues. CDR3 bases: TGTGCCAGCAACAGCCTTCCCGGTTTAGGTTACGAGCAGTACTTC. It is translated as CASNSLPGLGYEQYF.

To note about this clone: This may stem from a read error, because a much larger clone lies one nucleotide away. The rearrangement links TRBV20-1 to TRBJ2-7, with D possibly being TRBD1 (5 bases). Germline loops: CDR1 DFQATT, CDR2 SNEGSKA (reference sequence). Trimming shortened V by 3 bases and J by 2 bases, and 20 bases separated the two germline ends. The CDR3 sequence is 16 residues long. Written as DNA, the CDR3 is TGCAGTGCTAGGGATCTAAGGTGTCAGGGCACCTACGAGCAGTACTTC. Protein: CSARDLRCQGTYEQYF.

Ten or more counts support this clone. The same CDR3 also results from other DNA sequences found in this sample. The chain is built from TRBV11-1 and TRBJ1-1; tentatively, D is TRBD1 (5 bases). From germline, CDR1 is SGHAT and CDR2 FQDESV (reference sequence). Trimming left V 3 bases short and J 1 base short, with 15 bases between. The CDR3 consists of 16 residues. The DNA of the CDR3 is TGTGCCAGCAGCTTGACTACCCCAGGGCGGAACACTGAAGCTTTCTTT. Translating gives CASSLTTPGRNTEAFF.

This clone was counted ten times or more. V usage is TRBV5-1 and J usage is TRBJ2-4; D possibly corresponds to TRBD1 (7 bases). The V gene lost 1 base and the J gene lost 7 bases, with 18 bases spanning the gap. The CDR3 spans 16 residues. The germline V gene has CDR1 SGHRS and CDR2 YFSETQ. The chain's CDR3 is CASSLSFRGVGNIQYF. CDR3 DNA: TGCGCCAGCAGCTTGTCTTTCAGGGGGGTAGGGAACATTCAGTACTTC.

For this clone: The junction shows a germline mismatch at one end, possibly a read error. This chain links TRBV20-1 with TRBJ2-7, with D possibly being TRBD2 (6 bases). Germline V CDR1 and CDR2: DFQATT, SNEGSKA (reference sequence). The CDR3 sequence is 16 residues long. CDR3 sequence (DNA): TGCTGTGCTAGAGATGGAAGGCTAGCGAGGTCAAACGAGCAGTACTTC. It yields the protein CCARDGRLARSNEQYF.

This clone has a count of ten or more. V and J are TRBV6-1 and TRBJ2-1; no firm D call. Trimming cost V 4 bases and J 6 bases, with 4 bases left between them. The length of the CDR3 is 11 residues. CDR1 is MNHNS, CDR2 SASEGT, per germline. The CDR3 sequence is CASSVINEQFF. In DNA form, the CDR3 reads TGTGCCAGCAGTGTCATCAATGAGCAGTTCTTC.

On this clone itself: A much larger clone lies a single base off, so this may be a read error. Other DNA sequences of this sample code for an identical CDR3. The rearrangement joins TRBV11-1 to TRBJ2-3, with 7 bases aligning to TRBD1. V shed 4 bases, J shed 3 bases, and the junction held 7 bases outside the gene matches. The CDR3 is made up of 15 amino acids. Germline values: CDR1 SGHAT, CDR2 FQDESV (reference sequence). The CDR3 loop is CASSSWTGLTDTQYF. The CDR3 DNA is TGTGCCAGCAGCTCCTGGACAGGTCTAACAGATACGCAGTATTTT.

This clone was recorded at least ten times. The chain carries TRBV19 and TRBJ2-5; either TRBD1 or TRBD2 may fit D (5 bases each). There are 12 residues in the CDR3. Trimming took off 5 bases at V and 7 bases at J, with 11 bases between the two ends. Germline CDR1 is LNHDA and CDR2 is SQIVND (reference sequence). The CDR3 region has the DNA TGTGCCAGTAGTGAGGGGCGGGCGACCCAGTACTTC. Protein product: CASSEGRATQYF.

The chain employs TRBV11-2 and TRBJ2-7; unclear D gene. The CDR3 has 13 amino acids. Germline lookup yields CDR1 SGHAT and CDR2 FQNNGV. This CDR3 is CFSSLGQAYEQYF. CDR3 DNA: TGTTTCAGCAGCTTAGGCCAAGCCTACGAGCAGTACTTC.

Ten or more counts support this clone. V is TRBV15 and J is TRBJ2-7; D possibly corresponds to TRBD2 (5 bases). Germline V lookup: CDR1 LNHNV, CDR2 YYDKDF (reference sequence). The CDR3 has 13 residues. Trimming took off 1 base at V and 4 bases at J, with 8 bases between the two ends. The DNA of the CDR3 is TGTGCCACCAGCAGAGCCGCGGGTTACGAGCAGTACTTC. Translating gives CATSRAAGYEQYF.

This clone appeared many times. The J gene is TRBJ2-3, the V gene TRBV20-1, with TRBD2 matching 8 bases. The V and J ends lost 6 bases and 3 bases, in that order; junction bases with no gene match: 5. CDR3 length equals 13 residues. Germline CDR1 reads DFQATT; CDR2 reads SNEGSKA (reference sequence). DNA of the CDR3: TGCAGTGCACCCACGGGAGGGACAGATACGCAGTATTTT. Translation gives CSAPTGGTDTQYF.

This clone occurred many times. V gene TRBV28 combines with J gene TRBJ1-2; a weak D match, TRBD1 (6 bases). Germline V gene sequence: CDR1 MDHEN, CDR2 SYDVKM. The CDR3 sequence is 14 residues long. The V end was cut by 4 bases, the J end by 6 bases, with 15 bases between. CDR3 coding DNA: TGTGCCAGCAGTTCCCTTGACAGGAGGAATGGCTACACCTTC. Protein product: CASSSLDRRNGYTF.

In its sample, this clone was seen many times. The gene calls are TRBV7-2 and TRBJ2-7; TRBD2 agrees at 7 bases. Germline V CDR1 and CDR2: SGHTA, FQGNSA. The CDR3 is made up of 16 amino acids. V lost 4 bases and J lost 2; bases outside the gene matches: 11. CDR3 sequence reads: CASSSGRLAATYEQYF. In nucleotides, the CDR3 is TGTGCCAGCAGCTCCGGTCGGCTAGCGGCCACCTACGAGCAGTACTTC.

Of note for this clone: One junction end does not reproduce the germline sequence, and a read error may be involved. This chain joins TRBV6-1 and TRBJ2-1; D gene unclear. From germline, CDR1 is MNHNS and CDR2 SASEGT. This CDR3 comprises 15 residues. In nucleotides, the CDR3 is TGTGCCAGCAGCCTGCTCCCCTTACCATACAGTGAGCAGTCCTTC. Translation: CASSLLPLPYSEQSF.